The clone carrying this T cell receptor beta chain was observed many times. Its antigen is still unknown. As it was prepared, the TCRbeta library received unique molecular identifiers. TCRdb re-called the PCR reads through MiXCR, storing one row per CDR3 protein. Here the sample spans approximately 300,000 distinct CDR3 sequences, roughly 7.8% being singletons. This entry is derived from a study of T-cell reconstitution after alpha-beta-depleted transplantation in children. General study findings and limits: T-cell numbers and diversity one year post-transplant derived largely from freshly generated T cells.

Germline values: CDR1 SQVTM, CDR2 ANQGSEA. V was pared by 6 bases and J by 6 bases, with 5 bases of the junction left unmatched. This CDR3 is 12 amino acids long. The chain employs TRBV29-1 and TRBJ1-1; 9 bases are shared with TRBD1. The sample was peripheral blood, taken 360 days after TCRalphabeta/CD19-depleted stem cell transplant. This clonotype was obtained from a female patient between 2 and 10 years old who had a stem cell transplant for Fanconi anemia, so the T cells may come from the graft donor. DNA for the CDR3: TGCAGCGTCCGGGACAGGGTGGCTGAAGCTTTCTTT. Translated: CSVRDRVAEAFF.